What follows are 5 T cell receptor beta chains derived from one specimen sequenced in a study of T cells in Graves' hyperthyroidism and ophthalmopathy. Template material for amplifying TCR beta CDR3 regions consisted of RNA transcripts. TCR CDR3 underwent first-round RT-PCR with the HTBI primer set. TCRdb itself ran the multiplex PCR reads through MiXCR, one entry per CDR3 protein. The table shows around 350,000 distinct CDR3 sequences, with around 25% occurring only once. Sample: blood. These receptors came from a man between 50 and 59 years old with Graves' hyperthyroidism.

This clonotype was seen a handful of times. The CDR3 DNA is TGTGCCAGTAGTGGTCGGGACTATGGCTACACCTTC. Protein product: CASSGRDYGYTF. This chain connects TRBV19 to TRBJ1-2; D remains ambiguous. The CDR3 length is 12 residues. In germline, CDR1 is LNHDA, CDR2 SQIVND (reference sequence). Between the trimmed V and J ends, which lost 5 bases and 3 bases, there was a span of 7 bases.

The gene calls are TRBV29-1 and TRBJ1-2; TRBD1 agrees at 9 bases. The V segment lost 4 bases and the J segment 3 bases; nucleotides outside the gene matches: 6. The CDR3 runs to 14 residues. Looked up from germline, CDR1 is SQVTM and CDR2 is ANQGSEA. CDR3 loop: CSVADRDRDYGYTF. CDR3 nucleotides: TGCAGCGTTGCCGACCGGGACAGGGACTATGGCTACACCTTC.

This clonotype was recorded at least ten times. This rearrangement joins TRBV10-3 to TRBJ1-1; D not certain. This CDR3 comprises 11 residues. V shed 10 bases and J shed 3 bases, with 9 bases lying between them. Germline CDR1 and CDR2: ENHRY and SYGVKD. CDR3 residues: CATQRDTEAFF. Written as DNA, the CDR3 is TGTGCCACCCAGAGGGACACTGAAGCTTTCTTT.

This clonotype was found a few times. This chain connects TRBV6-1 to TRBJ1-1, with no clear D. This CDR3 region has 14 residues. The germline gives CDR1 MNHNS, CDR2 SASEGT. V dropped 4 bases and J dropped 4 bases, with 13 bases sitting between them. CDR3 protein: CASSGFWAGTEAFF. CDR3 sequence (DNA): TGTGCCAGCAGTGGCTTTTGGGCGGGCACTGAAGCTTTCTTT.

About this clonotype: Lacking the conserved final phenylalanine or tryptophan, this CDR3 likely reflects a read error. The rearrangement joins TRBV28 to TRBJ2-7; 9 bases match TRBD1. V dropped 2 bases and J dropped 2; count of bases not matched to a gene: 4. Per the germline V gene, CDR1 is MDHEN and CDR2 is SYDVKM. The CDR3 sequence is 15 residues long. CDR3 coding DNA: TGTGCCAGCAGTTTAGCCGGGACAGGGACCTACGAGCAGTACTCC. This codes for CASSLAGTGTYEQYS.